The 29 T cell receptor beta chains given below trace back to one sample, sequenced in a study of molecular identifiers for immune sequencing clone quantification. TCRdb independently ran MiXCR on the PCR reads; one entry per CDR3 protein. Of about 10,000 distinct CDR3 sequences in the sample, 15% to 20% are singletons; the top ten hold 2% to 2.5%. Sequences were obtained from naive CD8+ T cells from blood, with Jurkat cell RNA spiked in. Subset here: FACS-sorted CD8+CD4-CCR7+CD45RA+ naive T cells. These TCRs come from a human donor in good health. Some libraries in this study had Jurkat cell RNA spiked in.

This clonotype was observed at least ten times. This sequence joins TRBV6-1 and TRBJ2-2; 10 bases map to TRBD2. From germline, CDR1 is MNHNS and CDR2 SASEGT. The CDR3 totals 16 residues. Trimming took 8 bases from V and 0 from J; bases not matched to a gene: 6. CDR3 bases: TGTGCCAGCGGAACTAGCGGGATACCGAACACCGGGGAGCTGTTTTTT. This sequence encodes CASGTSGIPNTGELFF.

By sample share, this clonotype is medium-sized. The chain has TRBV7-8 and TRBJ2-4, with D tentatively TRBD1 (6 bases). Between the trimmed V and J ends, which lost 0 bases and 8 bases, there was a span of 11 bases. This CDR3 has 14 residues. CDR1 and CDR2 (germline): SGHVS, FQNEAQ. The CDR3 DNA reads as TGTGCCAGCAGCTTAGCTGGGGGCCTAGACATTCAGTACTTC. The encoded protein is CASSLAGGLDIQYF.

This clonotype was seen ten or more times. The J gene is TRBJ2-7, the V gene TRBV9; possibly TRBD1 or TRBD2 for D (5 bases each). The CDR3 is 14 amino acids. Trimming took 2 bases from V and 2 from J, leaving 11 bases between them. CDR1 and CDR2 from the germline V gene are SGDLS and YYNGEE. CDR3 amino acids: CASSVGDGTYEQYF. CDR3 in DNA: TGTGCCAGCAGCGTCGGGGACGGAACCTACGAGCAGTACTTC.

The rearrangement links TRBV12-3 or TRBV12-4 to TRBJ2-7; 9 nucleotides align to TRBD1. V lost 5 bases and J lost 5; bases outside the gene matches: 4. The CDR3 extends over 13 amino acids. CDR3 protein: CASSRTGADEQYF. CDR3 nucleotide sequence: TGTGCCAGCAGTAGGACAGGGGCGGACGAGCAGTACTTC.

By sample fraction, this clonotype is medium-sized. This chain links TRBV6-5 with TRBJ2-3; 12 bases agree with TRBD2. Germline V gene data show CDR1 as MNHEY and CDR2 as SVGAGI. This CDR3 region has 15 residues. Germline trimming cut 7 bases from V and 0 bases from J; bases unmatched to any gene: 2. The DNA for the CDR3 is TGTGCCAGCACCGGACTAGCGGGGAGCACAGATACGCAGTATTTT. Encoded protein: CASTGLAGSTDTQYF.

This clonotype is medium-sized (0.01 to 0.1%) by share. This sequence joins TRBV13 and TRBJ2-7; maybe TRBD2 (5 bases). The CDR3 contains 13 residues. Germline CDR1 and CDR2: PRHDT and FYEKMQ (reference sequence). V lost 5 bases and J 0 bases, leaving 8 bases between the germline ends. DNA of the CDR3: TGTGCCAGCAGCCCGGGGTCCTCCTACGAGCAGTACTTC. Protein product: CASSPGSSYEQYF.

This clonotype was counted ten times or more. This chain joins TRBV29-1 and TRBJ1-1; D remains unclear. Trimming removed 2 bases from V and 1 base from J, with 5 bases in between. From germline, CDR1 is SQVTM and CDR2 ANQGSEA. The CDR3 is made up of 12 amino acids. The CDR3, as DNA: TGCAGCGTTGAAACGGGGAACACTGAAGCTTTCTTT. Its translation is CSVETGNTEAFF.

Relative to its sample, this clonotype is medium-sized. The chain combines TRBV7-2 with TRBJ2-1, with D unclear. V gave up 1 base and J gave up 6 bases, with 16 bases separating them. Germline CDR1 reads SGHTA; CDR2 reads FQGNSA. The CDR3 loop spans 16 amino acids. CDR3 coding DNA: TGTGCCAGCAGCTTAGACGGGCGGTCGGCCTCCAATGAGCAGTTCTTC. It encodes CASSLDGRSASNEQFF.

The V and J genes are TRBV24-1 and TRBJ2-3, with a weak D call TRBD1 (5 bases). V gave up 3 bases and J gave up 6 bases, with 18 bases separating them. Germline V lookup: CDR1 KGHDR, CDR2 SFDVKD. CDR3 length equals 16 residues. The CDR3: CATSDNRQSLGDTQYF. The DNA of the CDR3 is TGTGCCACCAGTGATAACCGACAGTCCCTGGGGGATACGCAGTATTTT.

This clonotype is labeled medium-sized. This CDR3 is CASSKTSGMADTQYF. In DNA form, the CDR3 reads TGTGCCAGCAGTAAAACTAGCGGGATGGCAGATACGCAGTATTTT. The chain couples TRBV9 to TRBJ2-3, with TRBD2 identical over 10 bases. Germline trimming cut 5 bases from V and 4 bases from J; bases unmatched to any gene: 7. Per germline, CDR1 SGDLS and CDR2 YYNGEE. This CDR3 region has 15 residues.

This clonotype is deemed medium-sized (0.01 to 0.1%). The chain couples TRBV4-3 to TRBJ1-5, with no clear D. The CDR3 extends over 15 amino acids. Trimming shortened V by 0 bases and J by 3 bases, and 9 bases separated the two germline ends. Looked up from germline, CDR1 is LGHNA and CDR2 is YSLEER. The CDR3 spells CASSQDARPNQPQHF. Written as DNA, the CDR3 is TGCGCCAGCAGCCAAGATGCCAGGCCCAATCAGCCCCAGCATTTT.

The V gene is TRBV5-6, the J gene TRBJ1-3; TRBD1 might be the D (6 bases). The CDR3 is 15 amino acids. Germline V lookup: CDR1 SGHDT, CDR2 YYEEEE. With 0 bases removed from V and 0 bases from J, the gap between germline ends came to 7 bases. This CDR3 is CASSLGQVSGNTIYF. Here the CDR3 DNA reads TGTGCCAGCAGCTTGGGACAGGTCTCTGGAAACACCATATATTTT.

Many counts were recorded for this clonotype. The rearrangement joins TRBV7-3 to TRBJ2-2; D is unclear. The CDR3 loop spans 17 amino acids. Trimming removed 0 bases at V and 5 bases at J, with 16 bases between. Germline-derived CDR1 and CDR2 are SGHTA and FQGTGA. CDR3 DNA sequence: TGTGCCAGCAGCTTAACGCTGGCCGCCTTAGGGACCGGGGAGCTGTTTTTT. This gives the protein CASSLTLAALGTGELFF.

This clonotype was found a few times. This chain connects TRBV6-5 to TRBJ2-2; D gene ambiguous. Germline CDR1 reads MNHEY; CDR2 reads SVGAGI. This CDR3 has 13 residues. V was trimmed by 0 bases and J by 7 bases, leaving 6 bases between them. The DNA for the CDR3 is TGTGCCAGCAGTTACTCGTCCCGCGGGGAGCTGTTTTTT. Amino acid sequence: CASSYSSRGELFF.

This clonotype was counted at least ten times. The rearrangement links TRBV20-1 to TRBJ2-3; 13 bases align to TRBD2. Trimming cost V 3 bases and J 3 bases; bases outside gene matches: 3. The CDR3 spans 15 residues. Germline CDR1 DFQATT, CDR2 SNEGSKA (reference sequence). CDR3 nucleotides: TGCAGTGCTAGCCCGACTAGCGGGAGGACAGATACGCAGTATTTT. Protein: CSASPTSGRTDTQYF.

A remark on this clonotype: Possible read error: a much larger clone is one base away. The CDR3 nucleotides are TGTGCCAGCAGCCCCTGGGCCAGCGGGTATGGCTACACCTTC. It translates to CASSPWASGYGYTF. The rearrangement joins TRBV5-3 to TRBJ1-2, with D hard to call. TRBV5-3 is designated an ORF whose function remains uncertain. The CDR3 is made up of 14 amino acids. Trimming removed 8 bases from V and 5 bases from J, with 19 bases in between.

This clonotype is classed as medium-sized. The V and J genes are TRBV4-2 and TRBJ2-3, with 8 positions matching TRBD2. Trimming cost V 0 bases and J 5 bases; bases outside gene matches: 10. CDR3 length: 17 residues. CDR1 LGHNA and CDR2 YNFKEQ come from the germline V gene. For the CDR3, the DNA is TGTGCCAGCAGCCAAGAGGGAGTGGGGCTAGCGGGAGATACGCAGTATTTT. Translating gives CASSQEGVGLAGDTQYF.

For this clonotype: Since a much larger clone is just one base distant, this may be a read error. The rearrangement joins TRBV27 to TRBJ1-5; tentatively, D is TRBD1 (5 bases). The CDR3 covers 13 residues. Looked up from germline, CDR1 is MNHEY and CDR2 is SMNVEV (reference sequence). Trimming left V 8 bases short and J 6 bases short, with 14 bases between. This CDR3 reads CASSPGGIQPQHF. Here the CDR3 DNA reads TGTGCCAGCTCTCCTGGGGGGATTCAGCCCCAGCATTTT.

This clonotype was seen repeatedly, ten times or more. The rearrangement joins TRBV27 to TRBJ1-5; TRBD1 might be the D (6 bases). V was trimmed by 4 bases and J by 8 bases, leaving 15 bases between them. This CDR3 comprises 14 residues. Germline V gives CDR1 MNHEY, CDR2 SMNVEV (reference sequence). CDR3 sequence reads: CASSSTGLLEPQHF. CDR3 in DNA: TGTGCCAGCAGTTCGACAGGCCTGCTTGAGCCCCAGCATTTT.

By sample share, this clonotype is medium-sized. This chain links TRBV11-2 with TRBJ1-1; D gene unclear. CDR3 size: 14 residues. The V gene lost 5 bases and the J gene lost 3 bases, with 13 bases spanning the gap. In germline, CDR1 is SGHAT, CDR2 FQNNGV. CDR3 loop: CASSPGQAHTEAFF. CDR3 DNA sequence: TGTGCCAGCAGCCCCGGTCAGGCTCACACTGAAGCTTTCTTT.

This clonotype is medium-sized in the sample. The J gene is TRBJ1-5, the V gene TRBV19, with D hard to call. Germline CDR1 is LNHDA and CDR2 is SQIVND (reference sequence). The CDR3 sequence is 12 residues long. V shed 4 bases and J shed 4 bases, with 5 bases lying between them. CDR3 amino acids: CASSKGNQPQHF. The CDR3, as DNA: TGTGCCAGTAGTAAAGGGAATCAGCCCCAGCATTTT.

This clonotype was detected a few times. This may be a read error, as it is one base from a much larger clone. The genes are TRBV2 and TRBJ1-2, with D perhaps TRBD1 (5 bases). CDR1 is SNHLY and CDR2 is FYNNEI in the germline V gene. V shed 7 bases and J shed 1 base, with 19 bases lying between them. The CDR3 has 16 residues. The CDR3 reads CASTAPTARVNYGYTF. Written as DNA, the CDR3 is TGTGCCAGCACGGCACCGACAGCCCGAGTTAACTATGGCTACACCTTC.

This clonotype is deemed medium-sized. V gene TRBV5-1 combines with J gene TRBJ2-3; 10 bases match TRBD2. The J segment lost 2 bases and the V segment lost 3 bases, leaving 6 bases of the junction unmatched. This CDR3 has 16 residues. Germline values: CDR1 SGHRS, CDR2 YFSETQ. Written as DNA, the CDR3 is TGCGCCAGCAGCTACACTAGCGGGACCCCCACAGATACGCAGTATTTT. It yields the protein CASSYTSGTPTDTQYF.

This clonotype was observed many times. The J gene is TRBJ1-1, the V gene TRBV28, with 12 bases matching TRBD1. The CDR3 runs to 16 residues. With V trimmed by 8 bases and J by 0 bases, 7 bases remained unmatched. Germline CDR1 reads MDHEN; CDR2 reads SYDVKM. The CDR3 spells CASGGGTGGMNTEAFF. Written as DNA, the CDR3 is TGTGCCAGCGGGGGAGGGACAGGGGGCATGAACACTGAAGCTTTCTTT.

This chain uses TRBV13 with TRBJ2-5; no clear D. CDR3 length: 14 residues. Germline loops: CDR1 PRHDT, CDR2 FYEKMQ (reference sequence). V lost 3 bases, J lost 1 base, and 9 bases lay in between. The CDR3 loop is CASSFWVGQETQYF. CDR3 coding DNA: TGTGCCAGCAGCTTCTGGGTTGGCCAAGAGACCCAGTACTTC.

As to this clonotype: Germline is not matched at one junction end, which may reflect a read error. This chain links TRBV3-1 with TRBJ2-1; no definite D call. Germline loops: CDR1 LGHDT, CDR2 YNNKEL (reference sequence). The CDR3 contains 15 residues. The chain's CDR3 is CASWVRPPHNNERFF. In nucleotides, the CDR3 is TGTGCCAGCTGGGTGAGACCCCCCCACAACAATGAGCGGTTCTTC.

By sample fraction, this clonotype is medium-sized. The V gene is TRBV7-9, the J gene TRBJ2-3, with TRBD2 matching over 9 bases. This CDR3 region has 18 residues. The germline gives CDR1 SEHNR, CDR2 FQNEAQ (reference sequence). V was clipped by 4 bases and J by 6 bases; unmatched bases: 17. The CDR3 region is CASSSTWGGRAEEDTQYF. CDR3 nucleotide sequence: TGTGCCAGCAGCTCTACATGGGGCGGGAGGGCCGAGGAGGATACGCAGTATTTT. The complete variable domain, with remaining parts taken from reference TRBV7-9 and TRBJ2-3, reads DTGVSQNPRHKITKRGQNVTFRCDPISEHNRLYWYRQTLGQGPEFLTYFQNEAQLEKSRLLSDRFSAERPKGSFSTLEIQRTEQGDSAMYLCASSSTWGGRAEEDTQYFGPGTRLTVL.

The table lists this clonotype with many counts. The V gene is TRBV12-3 or TRBV12-4, the J gene TRBJ2-5; 7 nucleotides match TRBD2. V dropped 6 bases and J dropped 5; count of bases not matched to a gene: 9. The CDR3 loop spans 14 amino acids. CDR3 amino acids: CASRGRGREETQYF. CDR3 sequence (DNA): TGTGCCAGCAGGGGTCGTGGGCGGGAGGAGACCCAGTACTTC.

This clonotype has a count of ten or more. The CDR3 region is CASSPPPYQETQYF. CDR3 coding DNA: TGTGCCAGCAGTCCACCACCGTACCAAGAGACCCAGTACTTC. The chain combines TRBV6-2 or TRBV6-3 with TRBJ2-5; D remains unclear. V was shortened by 5 bases and J by 0 bases, with 10 bases between the two germline ends. The CDR3 has 14 residues. Germline values: CDR1 MNHEY, CDR2 SVGEGT.